This is a list of T cell receptor beta chains from one sample in a study of Graves' ophthalmopathy and Graves' hyperthyroidism. Each CDR3 protein is one row after TCRdb ran MiXCR on the multiplex PCR reads. Here the sample spans 200,000 to 250,000 distinct CDR3 sequences, around 30% being singletons. Sequencing input: peripheral blood. Receptor source: a man aged 50 or older with Graves' ophthalmopathy. Both conserved end residues are part of each CDR3. D genes are given only for firm matches. Part of the rows lack a size; the others show once, few, many or a class for expanded clones.

TRBV7-8	.	.	TRBJ2-4	CASSLLPRAQRLNIQYF	TGTGCCAGCAGCTTACTTCCAAGGGCCCAAAGACTTAACATTCAGTACTTC
TRBV5-1	many	.	TRBJ1-2	CASSLGQGQDYGYTF	TGCGCCAGCAGCTTGGGGCAAGGGCAGGACTATGGCTACACCTTC
TRBV7-9	many	.	TRBJ2-7	CASSLEVGGRLQQYF	TGTGCCAGCAGCTTAGAGGTAGGGGGGCGTTTGCAGCAGTACTTC
TRBV28	few	.	TRBJ1-1	CAIWAGATNTEAFF	TGTGCCATCTGGGCCGGGGCCACGAACACTGAAGCTTTCTTT
TRBV18	many	.	TRBJ2-5	CASSPANQETQYF	TGTGCCAGCTCACCTGCGAACCAAGAGACCCAGTACTTC
TRBV6-1	many	.	TRBJ1-2	CASSESGGPADYGYTF	TGTGCCAGCAGTGAATCTGGGGGGCCAGCGGACTATGGCTACACCTTC
TRBV29-1	many	.	TRBJ2-7	CSVELNSYEQYF	TGCAGCGTTGAACTCAACTCCTACGAGCAGTACTTC
TRBV29-1	.	.	TRBJ1-1	CSVGRMNTEAFF	TGCAGCGTTGGGAGGATGAACACTGAAGCTTTCTTT
TRBV6-2/TRBV6-3	many	.	TRBJ1-1	CASHRRGTGAFF	TGTGCCAGTCACCGCCGAGGCACTGGAGCTTTCTTT
TRBV29-1	many	TRBD1	TRBJ1-5	CSVVIRGTGNQPQHF	TGCAGCGTTGTAATTAGGGGGACAGGGAATCAGCCCCAGCATTTT
TRBV7-2	.	TRBD2	TRBJ2-7	CASSLSPSGSYEQYF	TGTGCCAGCAGTTTATCCCCTAGCGGGTCCTACGAGCAGTACTTC
TRBV6-2/TRBV6-3	many	.	TRBJ2-2	CASSYYRTSNTGELFF	TGTGCCAGCAGTTATTATCGGACATCGAACACCGGGGAGCTGTTTTTT
TRBV6-1	many	TRBD1	TRBJ1-1	CASSRGRGLNTEAFF	TGTGCCAGCAGTCGCGGCAGGGGGCTGAACACTGAAGCTTTCTTT
TRBV12-3/TRBV12-4	.	TRBD1	TRBJ1-2	CASSLVDRGAGYTF	TGTGCCAGCAGTTTAGTGGACAGGGGTGCTGGCTACACCTTC
TRBV28	many	TRBD1	TRBJ2-5	CASSYLFLRDRAEETQYF	TGTGCCAGCAGTTACCTTTTCCTCCGGGACAGAGCTGAAGAGACCCAGTACTTC
TRBV11-2	many	.	TRBJ2-7	CASSSYTGGKPYEQYF	TGTGCCAGCAGCTCGTACACAGGAGGCAAACCCTACGAGCAGTACTTC
TRBV18	many	.	TRBJ2-7	CASSPFSQGRGYEQYF	TGTGCCAGCTCACCATTCTCCCAGGGCCGGGGCTACGAGCAGTACTTC
TRBV11-1	.	.	TRBJ1-5	CASSFVGGGGSFQPQHF	TGTGCCAGCAGCTTCGTTGGGGGCGGAGGTAGTTTTCAGCCCCAGCATTTT
TRBV30	.	.	TRBJ2-5	CAWREPGRQETQYF	TGTGCCTGGAGGGAACCGGGACGACAAGAGACCCAGTACTTC
TRBV12-3/TRBV12-4	many	.	TRBJ2-2	CASSFTGRGELFF	TGTGCCAGCAGTTTTACGGGCCGCGGGGAGCTGTTTTTT
TRBV12-3/TRBV12-4	many	TRBD1	TRBJ2-5	CASSLRQGGETQYF	TGTGCCAGCAGTCTTCGACAGGGGGGGGAGACCCAGTACTTC
TRBV6-6	many	TRBD2	TRBJ2-7	CASSPGTSGSYEQYF	TGTGCCAGCAGCCCCGGGACTAGCGGTTCCTACGAGCAGTACTTC
TRBV12-3/TRBV12-4	many	TRBD2	TRBJ2-3	CASSSTSGRVGDTQYF	TGTGCCAGCAGTTCGACTAGCGGGAGGGTGGGAGATACGCAGTATTTT
TRBV6-5	few	TRBD1	TRBJ2-7	CASSYRTGGPYEQYF	TGTGCCAGCAGTTACCGGACAGGTGGCCCCTACGAGCAGTACTTC
TRBV27	many	.	TRBJ2-5	CASSLGPRETQYF	TGTGCCAGCAGTTTGGGACCTCGAGAGACCCAGTACTTC
TRBV11-2	many	TRBD2	TRBJ2-5	CASSLEPSGRETQYF	TGTGCCAGCAGCTTAGAACCTAGCGGGAGAGAGACCCAGTACTTC
TRBV7-2	many	.	TRBJ2-7	CASSPDFSSYEQYF	TGTGCCAGCAGCCCGGACTTTAGCTCCTACGAGCAGTACTTC
TRBV28	.	.	TRBJ1-2	CASSFAGTGYGYTF	TGTGCCAGCAGTTTCGCAGGTACTGGCTATGGCTACACCTTC
TRBV4-3	many	.	TRBJ2-7	CASSQGLANEQYF	TGCGCCAGCAGCCAAGGGCTAGCTAACGAGCAGTACTTC
TRBV27	many	.	TRBJ1-1	CASSLIGTVNTEAFF	TGTGCCAGCAGTCTAATAGGGACGGTGAACACTGAAGCTTTCTTT
TRBV27	many	TRBD1	TRBJ1-1	CASSLSRTGRTEAFF	TGTGCCAGCAGTTTATCTCGGACAGGGAGGACTGAAGCTTTCTTT
TRBV9	many	TRBD1	TRBJ1-6	CASSVDRGGSPLHF	TGTGCCAGCAGCGTAGACAGGGGGGGTTCACCCCTCCACTTT
TRBV19	many	.	TRBJ1-2	CASNNRPYGYTF	TGTGCCAGCAACAACAGGCCCTATGGCTACACCTTC
TRBV7-9	many	.	TRBJ2-7	CASTGSYEQYF	TGTGCCAGCACCGGTTCCTACGAGCAGTACTTC
TRBV7-2	.	TRBD2	TRBJ2-7	CASSPPSGRLGEQYF	TGTGCCAGCTCACCTCCGAGCGGGAGGCTGGGCGAGCAGTACTTC
TRBV11-2	many	.	TRBJ1-1	CASSPRVGNTEAFF	TGTGCCAGCAGCCCTCGGGTAGGGAACACTGAAGCTTTCTTT
TRBV29-1	many	TRBD2	TRBJ2-5	CSVDLPPGTSGSWETQYF	TGCAGCGTTGATCTCCCCCCCGGGACTAGCGGGAGTTGGGAGACCCAGTACTTC
TRBV12-3/TRBV12-4	many	.	TRBJ2-3	CASSLGQADTQYF	TGTGCCAGCAGTTTAGGGCAAGCAGATACGCAGTATTTT
TRBV7-9	many	.	TRBJ2-5	CASSRRGRETQYF	TGTGCCAGCAGTCGGAGGGGGCGGGAGACCCAGTACTTC
TRBV20-1	many	.	TRBJ1-1	CSASLKAFF	TGCAGTGCTAGCCTCAAAGCTTTCTTT
TRBV7-2	many	TRBD1	TRBJ2-7	CASSSLEGTGYKQYF	TGTGCCAGCAGCTCCCTGGAGGGGACAGGGTACAAGCAGTACTTC
TRBV12-3/TRBV12-4	many	.	TRBJ1-1	CASSSINTEAFF	TGTGCCAGCAGCTCAATTAACACTGAAGCTTTCTTT
TRBV14	.	TRBD1	TRBJ2-7	CASSQYARRDRGDYEQYF	TGTGCCAGCAGCCAATACGCTCGACGGGACAGGGGAGACTACGAGCAGTACTTC
TRBV4-3	many	.	TRBJ1-2	CASSQAKDSHGYTF	TGCGCCAGCAGCCAAGCTAAGGACAGCCATGGCTACACCTTC
TRBV28	many	TRBD1	TRBJ1-5	CASKDRAYYQPQHF	TGTGCCAGCAAGGACAGGGCCTATTATCAGCCCCAGCATTTT
TRBV6-2/TRBV6-3	once	TRBD2	TRBJ2-5	CASSLTGLAGDITVQETQYF	TGTGCCAGCAGTTTGACAGGACTAGCGGGAGATATTACGGTACAAGAGACCCAGTACTTC
TRBV12-3/TRBV12-4	.	.	TRBJ1-5	CASSLERAYNQPQHF	TGTGCCAGCAGTTTAGAACGGGCTTACAATCAGCCCCAGCATTTT
TRBV28	many	TRBD1	TRBJ1-5	CASSLRDRGGSRHF	TGTGCCAGCAGTTTACGGGACAGGGGAGGGTCAAGGCATTTT
TRBV27	.	TRBD2	TRBJ2-7	CASSPGTSGILEQYF	TGTGCCAGCAGTCCCGGGACTAGCGGGATTCTGGAGCAGTACTTC
TRBV27	.	.	TRBJ1-2	CASSFHGPDEGYTF	TGTGCCAGCAGTTTCCACGGCCCGGATGAGGGCTACACCTTC